This T cell receptor (beta chain) derives from a study of blood T cell repertoires in COVID-19. Turning to the study itself: Collection of acute and convalescent COVID-19 samples took place in the United States, Italy and Spain.

Participants had their cohort set by participant-reported clinical history. Before being deemed recovered, Cohort 3 donors had two negative PCRs, clearance, or symptom resolution. The CDR3 sequence is 16 residues long. Per the germline V gene, CDR1 is SGHVS and CDR2 is FNYEAQ. Trimming took 5 bases from V and 3 from J; bases not matched to a gene: 10. As processed by the authors: How many nucleated cells were present was estimated from reference gene primer amplification. TCRdb's copy holds only in-frame clones and misses some; the assay was immunoSEQ multiplex PCR. V and J calls and clone size are given by that table; D and trimming were obtained from the DNA. The sample yields a few hundred thousand clones, 85% to 90% seen once.

The V call is TRBV7-6, the J call TRBJ2-1, with 7 bases matching TRBD2. The clonotype originates from a woman between 25 and 40 years old who had recovered from COVID-19. Sequenced input: PBMCs or T cells enriched from blood (not recorded which). CDR3 DNA: TGTGCCAGCAGCGGGGGAGGCGGGAGTATCTACAATGAGCAGTTCTTC. Translation: CASSGGGGSIYNEQFF.